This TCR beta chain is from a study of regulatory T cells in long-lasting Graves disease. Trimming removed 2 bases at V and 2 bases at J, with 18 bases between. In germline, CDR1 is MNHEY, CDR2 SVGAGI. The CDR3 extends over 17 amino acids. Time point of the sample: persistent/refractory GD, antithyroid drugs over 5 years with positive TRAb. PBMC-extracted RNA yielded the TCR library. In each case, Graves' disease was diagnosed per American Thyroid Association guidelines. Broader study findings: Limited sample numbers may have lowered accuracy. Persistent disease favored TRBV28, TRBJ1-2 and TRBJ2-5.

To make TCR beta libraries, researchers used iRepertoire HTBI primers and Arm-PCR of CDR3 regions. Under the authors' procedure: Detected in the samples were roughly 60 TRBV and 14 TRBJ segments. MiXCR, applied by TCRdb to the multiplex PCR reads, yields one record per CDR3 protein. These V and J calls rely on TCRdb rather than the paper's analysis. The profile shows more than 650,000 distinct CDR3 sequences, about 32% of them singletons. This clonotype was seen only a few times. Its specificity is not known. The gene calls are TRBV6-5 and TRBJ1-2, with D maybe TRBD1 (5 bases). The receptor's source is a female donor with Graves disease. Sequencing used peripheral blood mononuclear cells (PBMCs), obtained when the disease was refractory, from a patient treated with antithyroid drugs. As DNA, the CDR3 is TGTGCCAGCAGTTACGCCGTGAGGGGCGGTGAAAACTATGGCTACACCTTC. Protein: CASSYAVRGGENYGYTF.